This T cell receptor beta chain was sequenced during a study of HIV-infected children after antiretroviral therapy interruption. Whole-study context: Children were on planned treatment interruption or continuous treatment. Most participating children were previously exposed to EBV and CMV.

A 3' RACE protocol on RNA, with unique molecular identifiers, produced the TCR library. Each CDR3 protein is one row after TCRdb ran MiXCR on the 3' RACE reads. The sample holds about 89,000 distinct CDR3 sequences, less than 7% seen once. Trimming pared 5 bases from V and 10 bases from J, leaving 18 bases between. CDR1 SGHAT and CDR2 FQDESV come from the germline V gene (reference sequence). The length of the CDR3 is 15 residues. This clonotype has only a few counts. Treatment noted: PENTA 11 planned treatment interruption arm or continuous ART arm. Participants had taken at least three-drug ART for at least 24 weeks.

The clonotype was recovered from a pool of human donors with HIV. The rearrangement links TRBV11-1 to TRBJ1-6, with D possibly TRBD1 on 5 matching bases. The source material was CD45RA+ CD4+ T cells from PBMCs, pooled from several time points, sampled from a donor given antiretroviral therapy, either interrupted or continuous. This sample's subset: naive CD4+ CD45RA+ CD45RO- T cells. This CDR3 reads CASSVGDLGGSPLHF. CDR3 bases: TGTGCCAGCAGCGTAGGGGACCTGGGAGGCTCACCCCTCCACTTT.